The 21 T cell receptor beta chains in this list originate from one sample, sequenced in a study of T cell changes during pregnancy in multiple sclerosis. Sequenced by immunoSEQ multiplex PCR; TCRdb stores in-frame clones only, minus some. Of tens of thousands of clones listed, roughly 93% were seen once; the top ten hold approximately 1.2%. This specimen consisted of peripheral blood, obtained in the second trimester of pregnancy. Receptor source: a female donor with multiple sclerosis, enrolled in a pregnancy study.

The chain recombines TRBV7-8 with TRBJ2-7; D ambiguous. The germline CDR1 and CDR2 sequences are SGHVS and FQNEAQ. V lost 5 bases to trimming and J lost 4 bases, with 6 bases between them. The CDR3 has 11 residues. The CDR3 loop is CASSTSYEQYF. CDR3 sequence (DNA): TGTGCCAGCAGCACCAGTTACGAGCAGTACTTC.

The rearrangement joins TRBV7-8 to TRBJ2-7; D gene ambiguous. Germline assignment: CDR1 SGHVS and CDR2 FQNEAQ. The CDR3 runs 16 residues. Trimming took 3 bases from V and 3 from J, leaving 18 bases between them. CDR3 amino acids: CASSFSSATSNYEQYF. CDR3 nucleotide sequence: TGTGCCAGCAGCTTTTCCAGCGCAACTTCTAACTACGAGCAGTACTTC. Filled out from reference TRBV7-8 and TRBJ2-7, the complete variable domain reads GAGVSQSPRYKVAKRGQDVALRCDPISGHVSLFWYQQALGQGPEFLTYFQNEAQLDKSGLPSDRFFAERPEGSVSTLKIQRTQQEDSAVYLCASSFSSATSNYEQYFGPGTRLTVT.

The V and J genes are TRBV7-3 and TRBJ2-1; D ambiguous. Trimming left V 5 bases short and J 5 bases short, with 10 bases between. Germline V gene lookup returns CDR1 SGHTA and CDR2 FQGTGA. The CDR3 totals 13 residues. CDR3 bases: TGTGCCAGCAGCCCCTCGTTCGACAATGAGCAGTTCTTC. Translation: CASSPSFDNEQFF.

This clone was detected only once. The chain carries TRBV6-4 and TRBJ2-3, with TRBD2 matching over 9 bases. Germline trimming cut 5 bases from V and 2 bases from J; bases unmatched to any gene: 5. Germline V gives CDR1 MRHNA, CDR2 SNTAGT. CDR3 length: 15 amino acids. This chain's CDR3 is CASSPRGGDTDTQYF. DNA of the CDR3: TGTGCCAGCAGTCCACGCGGGGGGGACACAGATACGCAGTATTTT.

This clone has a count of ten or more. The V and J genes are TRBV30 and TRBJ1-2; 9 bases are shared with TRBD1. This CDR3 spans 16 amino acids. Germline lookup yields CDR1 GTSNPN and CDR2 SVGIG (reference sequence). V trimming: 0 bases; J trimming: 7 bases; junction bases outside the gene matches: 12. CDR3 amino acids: CAWSVVPTGGLGGYTF. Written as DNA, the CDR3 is TGTGCCTGGAGTGTAGTCCCGACAGGGGGTTTGGGTGGCTACACCTTC.

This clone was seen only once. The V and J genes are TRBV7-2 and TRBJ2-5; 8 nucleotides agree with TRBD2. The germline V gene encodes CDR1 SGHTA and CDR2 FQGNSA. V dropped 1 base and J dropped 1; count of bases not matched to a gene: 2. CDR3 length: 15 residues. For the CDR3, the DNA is TGTGCCAGCAGCTTAGATGCGGGGGGCCAAGAGACCCAGTACTTC. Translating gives CASSLDAGGQETQYF. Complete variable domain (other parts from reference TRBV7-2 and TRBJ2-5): GAGVSQSPSNKVTEKGKDVELRCDPISGHTALYWYRQSLGQGLEFLIYFQGNSAPDKSGLPSDRFSAERTGGSVSTLTIQRTQQEDSAVYLCASSLDAGGQETQYFGPGTRLLVL.

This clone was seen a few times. The CDR3 DNA is TGTGCCAGCAGCTTACAGACAGCCACCGGGGAGCTGTTTTTT. It is translated as CASSLQTATGELFF. This chain links TRBV7-9 with TRBJ2-2; the D gene is possibly TRBD1 (5 bases). Germline V gene data show CDR1 as SEHNR and CDR2 as FQNEAQ (reference sequence). The CDR3 has 14 residues. Trimming removed 2 bases at V and 4 bases at J, with 8 bases between.

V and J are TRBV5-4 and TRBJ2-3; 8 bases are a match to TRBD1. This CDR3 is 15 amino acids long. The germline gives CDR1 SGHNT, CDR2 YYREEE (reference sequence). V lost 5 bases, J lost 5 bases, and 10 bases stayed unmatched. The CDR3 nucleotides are TGTGCCAGCAGAATGTCCACAGGGGGTCTAGATACGCAGTATTTT. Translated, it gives CASRMSTGGLDTQYF.

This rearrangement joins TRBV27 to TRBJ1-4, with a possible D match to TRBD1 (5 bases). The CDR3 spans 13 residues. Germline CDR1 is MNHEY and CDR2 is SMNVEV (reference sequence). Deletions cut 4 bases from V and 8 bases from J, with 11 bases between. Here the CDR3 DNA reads TGTGCCAGCAGTTGGGGGGTCGGGGAAAAACTGTTTTTT. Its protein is CASSWGVGEKLFF.

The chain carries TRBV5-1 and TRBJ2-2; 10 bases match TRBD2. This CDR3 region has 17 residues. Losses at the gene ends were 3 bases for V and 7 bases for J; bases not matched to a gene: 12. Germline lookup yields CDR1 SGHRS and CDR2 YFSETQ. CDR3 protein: CASSSPTSGDSGGELFF. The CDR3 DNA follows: TGCGCCAGCAGCTCCCCCACTAGCGGGGATAGTGGCGGGGAGCTGTTTTTT.

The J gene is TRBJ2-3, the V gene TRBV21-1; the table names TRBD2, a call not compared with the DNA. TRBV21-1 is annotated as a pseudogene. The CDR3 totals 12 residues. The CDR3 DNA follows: TGTGCCAGCAGCAATACCCGGGATACGCAGTATTTT. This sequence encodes CASSNTRDTQYF.

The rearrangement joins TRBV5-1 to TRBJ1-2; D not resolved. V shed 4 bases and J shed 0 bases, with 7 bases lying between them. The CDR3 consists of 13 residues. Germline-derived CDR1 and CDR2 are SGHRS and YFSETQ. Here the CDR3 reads CASSLQANYGYTF. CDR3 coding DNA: TGCGCCAGCAGCCTTCAGGCTAACTATGGCTACACCTTC.

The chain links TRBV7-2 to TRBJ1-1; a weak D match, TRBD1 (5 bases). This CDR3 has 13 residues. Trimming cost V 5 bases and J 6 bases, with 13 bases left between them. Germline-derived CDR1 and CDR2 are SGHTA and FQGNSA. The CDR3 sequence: CASSQGRGSEAFF. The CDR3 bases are TGTGCCAGCAGCCAGGGAAGGGGCTCTGAAGCTTTCTTT. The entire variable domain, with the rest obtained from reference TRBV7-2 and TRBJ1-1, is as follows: GAGVSQSPSNKVTEKGKDVELRCDPISGHTALYWYRQSLGQGLEFLIYFQGNSAPDKSGLPSDRFSAERTGGSVSTLTIQRTQQEDSAVYLCASSQGRGSEAFFGQGTRLTVV.

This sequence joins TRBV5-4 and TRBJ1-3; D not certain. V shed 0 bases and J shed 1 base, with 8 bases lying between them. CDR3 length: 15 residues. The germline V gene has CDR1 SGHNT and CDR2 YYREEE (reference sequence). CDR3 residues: CASSLVAGSGNTIYF. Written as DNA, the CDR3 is TGTGCCAGCAGCTTGGTCGCCGGTTCTGGAAACACCATATATTTT.

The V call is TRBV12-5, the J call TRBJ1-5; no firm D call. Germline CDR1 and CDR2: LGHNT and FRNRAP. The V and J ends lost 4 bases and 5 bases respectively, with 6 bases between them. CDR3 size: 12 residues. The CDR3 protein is CASGWEDQPQHF. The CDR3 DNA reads TGTGCTAGTGGTTGGGAGGATCAGCCCCAGCATTTT.

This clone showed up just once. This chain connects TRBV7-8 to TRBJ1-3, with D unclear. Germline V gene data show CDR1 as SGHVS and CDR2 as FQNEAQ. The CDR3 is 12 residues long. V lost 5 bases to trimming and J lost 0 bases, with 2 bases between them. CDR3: CASSRSGNTIYF. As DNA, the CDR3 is TGTGCCAGCAGCCGCTCTGGAAACACCATATATTTT.

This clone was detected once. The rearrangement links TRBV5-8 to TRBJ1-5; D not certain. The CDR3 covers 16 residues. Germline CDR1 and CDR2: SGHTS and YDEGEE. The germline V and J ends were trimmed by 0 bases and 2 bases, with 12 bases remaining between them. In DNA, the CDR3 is TGTGCCAGCAGCTTGGATGATCTGGGAGGCAATCAGCCCCAGCATTTT. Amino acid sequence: CASSLDDLGGNQPQHF.

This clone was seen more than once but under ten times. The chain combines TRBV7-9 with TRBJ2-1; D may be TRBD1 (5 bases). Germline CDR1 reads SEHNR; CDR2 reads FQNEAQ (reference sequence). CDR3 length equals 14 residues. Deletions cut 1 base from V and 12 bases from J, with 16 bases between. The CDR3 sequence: CASSLEVTGRGQFF. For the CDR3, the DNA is TGTGCCAGCAGCTTAGAGGTCACAGGACGAGGGCAGTTCTTC.

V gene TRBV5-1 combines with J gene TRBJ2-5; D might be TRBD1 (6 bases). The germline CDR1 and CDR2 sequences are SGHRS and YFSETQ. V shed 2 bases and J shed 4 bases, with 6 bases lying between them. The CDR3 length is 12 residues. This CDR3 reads CASSFRGETQYF. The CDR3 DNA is TGCGCCAGCAGCTTCAGGGGAGAGACCCAGTACTTC.

The CDR3 DNA reads TGTGCCTGGAGTGTCCCCCGACTAGGTCTACAAGAGACCCAGTACTTC. This codes for CAWSVPRLGLQETQYF. The chain couples TRBV30 to TRBJ2-5; D may be TRBD2 (6 bases). CDR1 and CDR2 from the germline V gene are GTSNPN and SVGIG (reference sequence). This CDR3 spans 16 amino acids. V was pared by 0 bases and J by 2 bases, with 16 bases between. Drawing the rest from reference TRBV30 and TRBJ2-5, the complete variable domain is SQTIHQWPATLVQPVGSPLSLECTVEGTSNPNLYWYRQAAGRGLQLLFYSVGIGQISSEVPQNLSASRPQDRQFILSSKKLLLSDSGFYLCAWSVPRLGLQETQYFGPGTRLLVL.

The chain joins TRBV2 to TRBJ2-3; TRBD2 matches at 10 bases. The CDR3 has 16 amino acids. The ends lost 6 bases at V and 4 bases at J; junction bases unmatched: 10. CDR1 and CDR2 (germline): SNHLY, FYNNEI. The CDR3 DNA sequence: TGTGCCAGCAGAGCCACCCCAGCGGGGGGGCCAGATACGCAGTATTTT. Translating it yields CASRATPAGGPDTQYF.